These T cell receptor beta chains were read from a single sample in a study of T cell repertoires in cytomegalovirus infection. TCRdb reanalysed the reads using MiXCR and keeps one entry per CDR3 protein. The sample carries 71,000 or so distinct CDR3 sequences, more than 20% recorded once. Their antigens are not known. Specimen: CD8+ T cells from cultured PBMCs, collected from culture after CMV antigen stimulation. These receptor sequences come from a human donor in good health (CMV status not recorded). Some clones in this sample may be carry-over from other donors' samples. Each CDR3 is given with its conserved first and last residue. The order of the fields is D gene, J gene, clone size, V gene, CDR3 length, CDR3 protein, CDR3 DNA. A D gene is named only where the DNA matches it firmly. Rows may omit the clone size; those that give it use once, few, many or a size class.

-	TRBJ1-4	-	TRBV11-1	13	CASSLAGDGKLFF	TGTGCCAGCAGCTTAGCGGGTGATGGGAAACTGTTTTTT
-	TRBJ1-2	-	TRBV6-6	13	CASGGSMESRYTF	TGTGCCAGCGGCGGAAGCATGGAATCTCGCTACACCTTC
-	TRBJ2-2	-	TRBV7-6	16	CASSRGRGPNTGELFF	TGTGCCAGCAGCCGAGGGAGGGGGCCGAACACCGGGGAGCTGTTTTTT
-	TRBJ1-6	-	TRBV6-6	14	CASSYQGFNSPLHF	TGTGCCAGCAGTTACCAGGGGTTTAATTCACCCCTCCACTTT
TRBD1	TRBJ2-7	-	TRBV7-9	14	CASSSGGQGYEQYF	TGTGCCAGCAGCTCGGGCGGACAGGGCTACGAGCAGTACTTC
-	TRBJ2-7	-	TRBV7-2	12	CASSSIDYEQYF	TGTGCCAGCAGCTCTATAGACTACGAGCAGTACTTC
TRBD1	TRBJ1-2	few	TRBV6-6	14	CASRGQGEDYGYTF	TGTGCCAGCAGAGGACAGGGGGAGGATTATGGCTACACCTTC
-	TRBJ1-1	-	TRBV4-1	13	CASTRAANTEAFF	TGCGCCAGCACCCGGGCAGCGAACACTGAAGCTTTCTTT
-	TRBJ1-6	-	TRBV6-2/TRBV6-3	16	CASSYPRSAGASPLHF	TGTGCCAGCAGTTACCCGAGGTCGGCCGGGGCTTCACCCCTCCACTTT
TRBD1	TRBJ2-7	few	TRBV2	15	CASSVVQGGPYEQYF	TGTGCCAGCAGTGTAGTACAGGGGGGACCCTACGAGCAGTACTTC
TRBD2	TRBJ2-3	-	TRBV7-2	17	CASSNSGGGGHADTQYF	TGTGCCAGCAGCAATAGTGGGGGCGGGGGGCACGCAGATACGCAGTATTTT
TRBD2	TRBJ2-3	-	TRBV7-2	20	CASSFPWGTSGGPSTDTQYF	TGTGCCAGCAGCTTCCCTTGGGGTACTAGCGGGGGGCCGAGCACAGATACGCAGTATTTT
TRBD2	TRBJ2-4	few	TRBV6-5	17	CASRNNRLAGNRDIQYF	TGTGCCAGCAGAAACAACCGACTAGCGGGGAATAGAGACATTCAGTACTTC
-	TRBJ2-3	-	TRBV6-5	14	CASSYSRYTDTQYF	TGTGCCAGCAGTTACTCGAGATACACAGATACGCAGTATTTT
-	TRBJ2-3	-	TRBV11-2	14	CASSLLSGAVSQYF	TGTGCCAGCAGCTTACTTTCTGGTGCGGTGTCGCAGTATTTT
-	TRBJ2-1	-	TRBV7-2	16	CASSLAPDSTYNEQFF	TGTGCCAGCAGCTTAGCCCCGGACAGTACCTACAATGAGCAGTTCTTC
-	TRBJ1-4	-	TRBV27	14	CASNGGRVNEKLFF	TGTGCCAGCAATGGGGGACGAGTTAATGAAAAACTGTTTTTT
-	TRBJ2-3	few	TRBV7-9	12	CASIPLTDTQYF	TGTGCCAGCATCCCACTAACGGATACGCAGTATTTT
TRBD2	TRBJ2-3	-	TRBV27	20	CASSLYYRAGGPPSQDTQYF	TGTGCCAGCAGTTTATATTATAGAGCGGGGGGCCCTCCGTCCCAAGATACGCAGTATTTT
TRBD1	TRBJ1-2	few	TRBV6-1	15	CASSERWGQGDGYTF	TGTGCCAGCAGTGAACGTTGGGGACAGGGTGACGGCTACACCTTC
-	TRBJ2-7	-	TRBV4-3	14	CASSLLRESYEQYF	TGCGCCAGCAGCCTATTACGGGAGTCCTACGAGCAGTACTTC
-	TRBJ2-5	few	TRBV7-9	13	CASSFGSKETQYF	TGTGCCAGCAGCTTCGGCAGTAAAGAGACCCAGTACTTC
TRBD2	TRBJ2-3	-	TRBV6-1	14	CASSGLAEADTQYF	TGTGCCAGCTCCGGACTAGCGGAGGCAGATACGCAGTATTTT
-	TRBJ1-2	-	TRBV7-9	13	CASSQDQGGGYTF	TGTGCCAGCAGCCAAGATCAGGGAGGCGGCTACACCTTC
-	TRBJ2-3	few	TRBV7-8	16	CASSLFGGAVADTQYF	TGTGCCAGCAGCTTATTTGGGGGCGCGGTGGCAGATACGCAGTATTTT
TRBD2	TRBJ2-1	-	TRBV12-3/TRBV12-4	15	CASTSPGLAYNEQFF	TGTGCCAGCACTTCTCCGGGACTAGCTTACAATGAGCAGTTCTTC
-	TRBJ2-7	-	TRBV2	12	CASTTGAHEQYF	TGTGCCAGCACCACCGGCGCCCACGAGCAGTACTTC
-	TRBJ1-2	-	TRBV12-3/TRBV12-4	13	CASSFGNNYGYTF	TGTGCCAGCAGTTTTGGGAATAACTATGGCTACACCTTC